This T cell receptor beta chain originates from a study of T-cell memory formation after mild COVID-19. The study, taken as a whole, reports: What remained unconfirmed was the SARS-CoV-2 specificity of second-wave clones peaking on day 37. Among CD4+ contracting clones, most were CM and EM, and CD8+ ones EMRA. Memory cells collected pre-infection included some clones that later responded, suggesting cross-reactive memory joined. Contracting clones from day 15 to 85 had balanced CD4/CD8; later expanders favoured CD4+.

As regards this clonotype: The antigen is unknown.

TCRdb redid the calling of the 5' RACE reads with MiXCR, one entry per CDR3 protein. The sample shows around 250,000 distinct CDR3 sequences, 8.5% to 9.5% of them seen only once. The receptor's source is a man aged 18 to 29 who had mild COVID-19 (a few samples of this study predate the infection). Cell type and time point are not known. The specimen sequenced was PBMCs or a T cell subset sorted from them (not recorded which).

For the CDR3, the DNA is TGTGCCAGCAGCCAGTTGGGCCGGGACACTGAAGCTTTCTTT. As protein: CASSQLGRDTEAFF. The genes are TRBV16 and TRBJ1-1; D unresolved. The CDR3 contains 14 residues. V gave up 3 bases and J gave up 3 bases, with 11 bases separating them. From germline, CDR1 is KGHSY and CDR2 FQNENV.